These T cell receptor beta chains were read from a single sample in a study of blood T cell repertoires in COVID-19. TCRdb keeps only in-frame clones here, not all; method: immunoSEQ multiplex PCR. There are about 210,000 clones in the sample; 88% occur only once, and approximately 1.6% lies in the top ten. The sequencing input was peripheral blood. Receptors were obtained from a man between 65 and 85 years old with acute or convalescent COVID-19. Each CDR3 is given with its conserved first and last residue. Fields, in order: J gene, D gene, V gene, clone size, CDR3 length, CDR3 DNA, CDR3 protein. The D gene is left open where the match is weak. Rows may omit the clone size; those that give it use once, few, many or a size class.

j_gene: TRBJ1-5
d_gene: -
v_gene: TRBV19
abundance: -
len: 15
CDR3nt: TGTGCCAGTAGCTCAGGGCGGTTGAGCAATCAGCCCCAGCATTTT
CDR3aa: CASSSGRLSNQPQHF

j_gene: TRBJ1-1
d_gene: TRBD1
v_gene: TRBV10-3
abundance: -
len: 14
CDR3nt: TGTGCCATCAGTGAGGCAGGGGGGAACACTGAAGCTTTCTTT
CDR3aa: CAISEAGGNTEAFF

j_gene: TRBJ1-2
d_gene: -
v_gene: TRBV6-6
abundance: -
len: 14
CDR3nt: TGTGCCAGCAGTTATGATGACACCAACTATGGCTACACCTTC
CDR3aa: CASSYDDTNYGYTF

j_gene: TRBJ2-5
d_gene: -
v_gene: TRBV5-4
abundance: -
len: 14
CDR3nt: TGTGCCAGCAGCTCAGTACTAGTAACAGAGACCCAGTACTTC
CDR3aa: CASSSVLVTETQYF

j_gene: TRBJ1-5
d_gene: -
v_gene: TRBV7-2
abundance: few
len: 14
CDR3nt: TGTGCCAGCAGCTTAGGACGGGGGAATCAGCCCCAGCATTTT
CDR3aa: CASSLGRGNQPQHF

j_gene: TRBJ2-5
d_gene: TRBD1
v_gene: TRBV5-1
abundance: -
len: 14
CDR3nt: TGCGCCAGCAGCCCGGGACAGGCCCAAGAGACCCAGTACTTC
CDR3aa: CASSPGQAQETQYF

j_gene: TRBJ1-6
d_gene: -
v_gene: TRBV19
abundance: -
len: 13
CDR3nt: TGTGCCAGTAGTAATCTACGCGGTTCACCCCTCCACTTT
CDR3aa: CASSNLRGSPLHF

j_gene: TRBJ2-1
d_gene: -
v_gene: TRBV28
abundance: -
len: 15
CDR3nt: TGTGCCAGCAGTTTAGCAGGAACCACGGAGCGGGAGCAGTTCTTC
CDR3aa: CASSLAGTTEREQFF

j_gene: TRBJ2-1
d_gene: TRBD2
v_gene: TRBV5-1
abundance: -
len: 15
CDR3nt: TGCGCCAGCAGCTCCGCGGGAGTAAGCTACAATGAGCAGTTCTTC
CDR3aa: CASSSAGVSYNEQFF

j_gene: TRBJ1-6
d_gene: -
v_gene: TRBV30
abundance: -
len: 16
CDR3nt: TGTGCCTGGACTCTCAGCGGGGGGCACGGTAATTCACCCCTCCACTTT
CDR3aa: CAWTLSGGHGNSPLHF

j_gene: TRBJ2-2
d_gene: -
v_gene: TRBV6-5
abundance: -
len: 13
CDR3nt: TGTGCCAGCAGTTACTTTCCTACCGGGGAGCTGTTTTTT
CDR3aa: CASSYFPTGELFF

j_gene: TRBJ1-5
d_gene: TRBD1
v_gene: TRBV6-5
abundance: -
len: 13
CDR3nt: TGTGCCAGCATCGGGACAGGGAATCAGCCCCAGCATTTT
CDR3aa: CASIGTGNQPQHF

j_gene: TRBJ1-2
d_gene: -
v_gene: TRBV3-1/TRBV3-2
abundance: -
len: 13
CDR3nt: TGTGCCAGCAGCCGAGAACAGTACTATGGCTACACCTTC
CDR3aa: CASSREQYYGYTF

j_gene: TRBJ1-1
d_gene: -
v_gene: TRBV10-3
abundance: -
len: 14
CDR3nt: TGTGCCATCAGTGAGATAACAGGGAATACTGAAGCTTTCTTT
CDR3aa: CAISEITGNTEAFF

j_gene: TRBJ1-2
d_gene: TRBD1
v_gene: TRBV27
abundance: -
len: 15
CDR3nt: TGTGCCAGCAGCTTCTGGGCAGGGGGCACGGGTGGCTACACCTTC
CDR3aa: CASSFWAGGTGGYTF

j_gene: TRBJ2-7
d_gene: TRBD1
v_gene: TRBV19
abundance: few
len: 14
CDR3nt: TGTGCCAGTTCAGCAGGACAGGGGGCGGGGGAGCAGTACTTC
CDR3aa: CASSAGQGAGEQYF

j_gene: TRBJ2-7
d_gene: -
v_gene: TRBV27
abundance: -
len: 12
CDR3nt: TGTGCCAGCACCGGACAGCGGTACGAGCAGTACTTC
CDR3aa: CASTGQRYEQYF

j_gene: TRBJ1-2
d_gene: -
v_gene: TRBV5-8
abundance: few
len: 14
CDR3nt: TGTGCCAGCAGCTTGGGAGGTTTCAACTATGGCTACACCTTC
CDR3aa: CASSLGGFNYGYTF

j_gene: TRBJ2-7
d_gene: TRBD2
v_gene: TRBV2
abundance: -
len: 16
CDR3nt: TGTGCCAGCAGCGGGACTAGCGGGATTCCATTCGTCCAGCAGTACTTC
CDR3aa: CASSGTSGIPFVQQYF

j_gene: TRBJ1-5
d_gene: TRBD1
v_gene: TRBV10-3
abundance: -
len: 14
CDR3nt: TGTGCCATCAGTGGGACAGGCCGCAATCAGCCCCAGCATTTT
CDR3aa: CAISGTGRNQPQHF

j_gene: TRBJ2-1
d_gene: -
v_gene: TRBV29-1
abundance: few
len: 14
CDR3nt: TGCAGCGCCAGCCCCAGGGCGTCGTACAATGAGCAGTTCTTC
CDR3aa: CSASPRASYNEQFF

j_gene: TRBJ2-1
d_gene: TRBD2
v_gene: TRBV3-1/TRBV3-2
abundance: few
len: 12
CDR3nt: TGTGCCACTGGACTAGCGGGAAAGGAGCAGTTCTTC
CDR3aa: CATGLAGKEQFF

j_gene: TRBJ2-3
d_gene: -
v_gene: TRBV9
abundance: -
len: 14
CDR3nt: TGTGCCAGCAGCGTAGTTGGAGGCACAGATACGCAGTATTTT
CDR3aa: CASSVVGGTDTQYF

j_gene: TRBJ1-2
d_gene: -
v_gene: TRBV6-5
abundance: -
len: 13
CDR3nt: TGTGCCAGCAGTTCCCAGGGGAACTATGGCTACACCTTC
CDR3aa: CASSSQGNYGYTF

j_gene: TRBJ2-5
d_gene: TRBD2
v_gene: TRBV7-9
abundance: once
len: 16
CDR3nt: TGTGCCAGCAGCTTAACTAGCGGGAGGGTCCAAGAGACCCAGTACTTC
CDR3aa: CASSLTSGRVQETQYF

j_gene: TRBJ2-7
d_gene: -
v_gene: TRBV7-2
abundance: -
len: 14
CDR3nt: TGTGCCAGCAGCTTCCAGGGTTACTCCTACGAGCAGTACTTC
CDR3aa: CASSFQGYSYEQYF

j_gene: TRBJ2-3
d_gene: TRBD2
v_gene: TRBV5-1
abundance: few
len: 15
CDR3nt: TGCGCCAGCAGCTTGAGCGGGAGTAGCACAGATACGCAGTATTTT
CDR3aa: CASSLSGSSTDTQYF

j_gene: TRBJ1-5
d_gene: TRBD1
v_gene: TRBV7-8
abundance: -
len: 15
CDR3nt: TGTGCCAGCAGCACAGACAGGGGCCGCAATCAGCCCCAGCATTTT
CDR3aa: CASSTDRGRNQPQHF

j_gene: TRBJ2-1
d_gene: TRBD2
v_gene: TRBV5-4
abundance: -
len: 15
CDR3nt: TGTGCCAGCAGCTCTCTATTGCGGGAGGCCCCTAGGCAGTTCTTC
CDR3aa: CASSSLLREAPRQFF

j_gene: TRBJ1-1
d_gene: -
v_gene: TRBV30
abundance: -
len: 13
CDR3nt: TGTGCCTGGAGTGTCGGTGTCGTACGTGAAGCTTTCTTT
CDR3aa: CAWSVGVVREAFF

j_gene: TRBJ1-3
d_gene: -
v_gene: TRBV3-1/TRBV3-2
abundance: -
len: 15
CDR3nt: TGTGCCAGCAGCCGAGGGGGATTATCTGGAAACACCATATATTTT
CDR3aa: CASSRGGLSGNTIYF

j_gene: TRBJ2-1
d_gene: -
v_gene: TRBV2
abundance: few
len: 15
CDR3nt: TGTGCCAGCAGTTCGGGCGGGACGTCCTACAATGAGCAGTTCTTC
CDR3aa: CASSSGGTSYNEQFF

j_gene: TRBJ2-3
d_gene: TRBD2
v_gene: TRBV19
abundance: -
len: 20
CDR3nt: TGTGCCAGTGGCAGAAGTGGAGGCGCTAGCGGGAGGGGAAGCACAGATACGCAGTATTTT
CDR3aa: CASGRSGGASGRGSTDTQYF

j_gene: TRBJ1-1
d_gene: -
v_gene: TRBV6-6
abundance: -
len: 14
CDR3nt: TGTGCCAGCAGTCCCAGAGCGGATATGGGCGAAGCTTTCTTT
CDR3aa: CASSPRADMGEAFF

j_gene: TRBJ2-5
d_gene: -
v_gene: TRBV4-2
abundance: -
len: 15
CDR3nt: TGTGCCAGCAGCCAAACTGGAGGGGTACAAGAGACCCAGTACTTC
CDR3aa: CASSQTGGVQETQYF

j_gene: TRBJ2-7
d_gene: TRBD1
v_gene: TRBV2
abundance: -
len: 13
CDR3nt: TGTGCCAGCACCCCCGGGACAGCCTACGAGCAGTACTTC
CDR3aa: CASTPGTAYEQYF

j_gene: TRBJ2-2
d_gene: TRBD2
v_gene: TRBV18
abundance: -
len: 18
CDR3nt: TGTGCCAGCTCACCTTTTTCCCCAGCGGGAGGGTCGACCGGGGAGCTGTTTTTT
CDR3aa: CASSPFSPAGGSTGELFF

j_gene: TRBJ2-4
d_gene: TRBD1
v_gene: TRBV6-1
abundance: -
len: 21
CDR3nt: TGTGCCAGCAGTGAATGGGTAGGGGCGAAACAGGGGCCCAGAAACAAAAACATTCAGTACTTC
CDR3aa: CASSEWVGAKQGPRNKNIQYF

j_gene: TRBJ2-3
d_gene: -
v_gene: TRBV9
abundance: -
len: 13
CDR3nt: TGTGCCAGCAGCGTAGCGGGAACAGATACGCAGTATTTT
CDR3aa: CASSVAGTDTQYF

j_gene: TRBJ2-1
d_gene: -
v_gene: TRBV15
abundance: -
len: 17
CDR3nt: TGTGCCACCAGCAGAGATCGGGGCGGGACCTCCTACAATGAGCAGTTCTTC
CDR3aa: CATSRDRGGTSYNEQFF

j_gene: TRBJ2-2
d_gene: TRBD1
v_gene: TRBV13
abundance: -
len: 16
CDR3nt: TGTGCCAGCACCCAGGACAGGGGGCGAGGCACCGGGGAGCTGTTTTTT
CDR3aa: CASTQDRGRGTGELFF

j_gene: TRBJ1-5
d_gene: TRBD1
v_gene: TRBV6-5
abundance: -
len: 14
CDR3nt: TGTGCCAGCAGGACAGGGGGCAGAAATCAGCCCCAGCATTTT
CDR3aa: CASRTGGRNQPQHF

j_gene: TRBJ2-3
d_gene: -
v_gene: TRBV5-6
abundance: few
len: 15
CDR3nt: TGTGCCAGCAGCTTTTACGGTTTTAGCACAGATACGCAGTATTTT
CDR3aa: CASSFYGFSTDTQYF

j_gene: TRBJ2-2
d_gene: TRBD1
v_gene: TRBV19
abundance: -
len: 15
CDR3nt: TGTGCCAGTAGTCCCAGGGACAGGGGGCCCGGGGAGCTGTTTTTT
CDR3aa: CASSPRDRGPGELFF

j_gene: TRBJ1-2
d_gene: -
v_gene: TRBV12-3/TRBV12-4
abundance: -
len: 13
CDR3nt: TGTGCCAGCAGTCGGGACATCCGCTATGGCTACACCTTC
CDR3aa: CASSRDIRYGYTF

j_gene: TRBJ1-5
d_gene: -
v_gene: TRBV6-6
abundance: -
len: 14
CDR3nt: TGTGCCAGCAGTTACGCCTCATCAGGTCAGCCCCAGCATTTT
CDR3aa: CASSYASSGQPQHF

j_gene: TRBJ2-7
d_gene: TRBD2
v_gene: TRBV27
abundance: -
len: 15
CDR3nt: TGTGCCAGCAGGAGGGGACTAGCGGCTTCCTACGAGCAGTACTTC
CDR3aa: CASRRGLAASYEQYF

j_gene: TRBJ1-6
d_gene: -
v_gene: TRBV7-3
abundance: -
len: 12
CDR3nt: TGTGCCAGCAGCTCCTTCCAGGGGCCCCTCCACTTT
CDR3aa: CASSSFQGPLHF

j_gene: TRBJ2-1
d_gene: TRBD2
v_gene: TRBV5-1
abundance: -
len: 17
CDR3nt: TGCGCCAGCAGCTCTTTTCCGGGACTAGCGGACTACAATGAGCAGTTCTTC
CDR3aa: CASSSFPGLADYNEQFF

j_gene: TRBJ2-3
d_gene: -
v_gene: TRBV7-6
abundance: -
len: 15
CDR3nt: TGTGCCAGCAGCCAATCCGGGTCCCACGCAGATACGCAGTATTTT
CDR3aa: CASSQSGSHADTQYF